This is a list of T cell receptor beta chains from one sample in a study of T cells in Graves' hyperthyroidism and ophthalmopathy. In TCRdb, the multiplex PCR reads were re-called with MiXCR into one record per CDR3 protein. The sample shows around 690,000 distinct CDR3 sequences, about a fifth of them seen only once. The sample taken for sequencing was blood. The receptors here all came from a man aged 30 to 39 with Graves' ophthalmopathy. The CDR3 runs from the conserved cysteine through the conserved F or W. The order of the fields is D gene, clone size, V gene, CDR3 length, J gene, CDR3 DNA, CDR3 protein. A D gene is named only where the DNA matches it firmly. The size entry is marked missing in some rows and otherwise reads once, few, many or a size class.

d_gene: TRBD2; abundance: -; v_gene: TRBV29-1; len: 14; j_gene: TRBJ2-7; CDR3nt: TGCAGCGTTGAGGGACTAGCGGGACACTACGAGCAGTACTTC; CDR3aa: CSVEGLAGHYEQYF
d_gene: -; abundance: many; v_gene: TRBV2; len: 14; j_gene: TRBJ2-2; CDR3nt: TGTGCCAGCAAGGGACCGACTCCCGTCGGGGAGCTGTTTTTT; CDR3aa: CASKGPTPVGELFF
d_gene: TRBD1; abundance: few; v_gene: TRBV7-9; len: 16; j_gene: TRBJ2-1; CDR3nt: TGTGCCAGCAGCTTAGGTCGGACAGGGGGCAAGGATGAGCAGTTCTTC; CDR3aa: CASSLGRTGGKDEQFF
d_gene: -; abundance: many; v_gene: TRBV29-1; len: 14; j_gene: TRBJ2-7; CDR3nt: TGCAGCGTCCCTGGCGGGGACGGAGCCTACGAGCAGTACTTC; CDR3aa: CSVPGGDGAYEQYF
d_gene: -; abundance: many; v_gene: TRBV6-1; len: 14; j_gene: TRBJ2-2; CDR3nt: TGTGCCAGCAGTGAACTGGCAAACACCGGGGAGCTGTTTTTT; CDR3aa: CASSELANTGELFF
d_gene: -; abundance: few; v_gene: TRBV28; len: 13; j_gene: TRBJ1-2; CDR3nt: TGTGCCAGCAGTTTTGAGGGGGGCTATGGCTACACCTTC; CDR3aa: CASSFEGGYGYTF
d_gene: TRBD2; abundance: many; v_gene: TRBV3-1; len: 18; j_gene: TRBJ2-1; CDR3nt: TGTGCCAGCAGCCGAGCCGGGACTAGCGGGGGTATGGCGGTTGAGCAGTTCTTC; CDR3aa: CASSRAGTSGGMAVEQFF
d_gene: -; abundance: -; v_gene: TRBV12-3/TRBV12-4; len: 15; j_gene: TRBJ2-2; CDR3nt: TGTGCCAGCAGGCCCCAAGAATTTAACACCGGGGAGCTGTTTTTT; CDR3aa: CASRPQEFNTGELFF
d_gene: -; abundance: few; v_gene: TRBV9; len: 13; j_gene: TRBJ2-1; CDR3nt: TGTGCCAGCAGCGCACAAGTGGGGGATGAGCAGTTCTTC; CDR3aa: CASSAQVGDEQFF
d_gene: TRBD2; abundance: few; v_gene: TRBV24-1; len: 18; j_gene: TRBJ2-3; CDR3nt: TGTGCCACCAGCTTCCCGGGACTAGCGGGAGCGGTGGCAGATACGCAGTATTTT; CDR3aa: CATSFPGLAGAVADTQYF
d_gene: TRBD1; abundance: -; v_gene: TRBV10-3; len: 13; j_gene: TRBJ1-5; CDR3nt: TGTGCCACCCGGGACAGGGCGGATCAGCCCCAGCATTTT; CDR3aa: CATRDRADQPQHF
d_gene: -; abundance: few; v_gene: TRBV4-1; len: 16; j_gene: TRBJ1-3; CDR3nt: TGCGCCAGCAGCCAGGAATTACGGAAAGCTGGAAACACCATATATTTT; CDR3aa: CASSQELRKAGNTIYF
d_gene: TRBD2; abundance: few; v_gene: TRBV6-1; len: 12; j_gene: TRBJ2-1; CDR3nt: TGTGCCAGCAGGAGCGCGGGAGTCGGGCAGTTCTTC; CDR3aa: CASRSAGVGQFF
d_gene: TRBD2; abundance: few; v_gene: TRBV3-1; len: 14; j_gene: TRBJ2-7; CDR3nt: TGTGCCAGCAGCCCCTCTAGCGGGCACTACGAGCAGTACTTC; CDR3aa: CASSPSSGHYEQYF
d_gene: -; abundance: few; v_gene: TRBV13; len: 17; j_gene: TRBJ1-3; CDR3nt: TGTGCCAGCAGCTTCGCCTCGGGATGGGACTCTGGAAACACCATATATTTT; CDR3aa: CASSFASGWDSGNTIYF
d_gene: TRBD2; abundance: many; v_gene: TRBV7-2; len: 18; j_gene: TRBJ2-1; CDR3nt: TGTGCCAGCAGCACATTCCCGCGGGGACTAGCGGCCTACAATGAGCAGTTCTTC; CDR3aa: CASSTFPRGLAAYNEQFF
d_gene: TRBD1; abundance: -; v_gene: TRBV28; len: 15; j_gene: TRBJ1-5; CDR3nt: TGTGCCAGCAGCCGGACAGGGCTCGGCAATCAGCCCCAGCATTTT; CDR3aa: CASSRTGLGNQPQHF
d_gene: -; abundance: few; v_gene: TRBV5-8; len: 17; j_gene: TRBJ1-5; CDR3nt: TGTGCCAGCAGCTTGGCTTGGGGCGCGGGTAGCAATCAGCCCCAGCATTTT; CDR3aa: CASSLAWGAGSNQPQHF
d_gene: TRBD2; abundance: -; v_gene: TRBV20-1; len: 14; j_gene: TRBJ2-7; CDR3nt: TGCAGTGCTCCCCTTTCTAGCGGAATTTACGAGCAGTACTTC; CDR3aa: CSAPLSSGIYEQYF
d_gene: -; abundance: many; v_gene: TRBV3-1; len: 14; j_gene: TRBJ1-1; CDR3nt: TGTGCCAGCAGCCAAGGACGGAAGAACACTGAAGCTTTCTTT; CDR3aa: CASSQGRKNTEAFF
d_gene: TRBD2; abundance: few; v_gene: TRBV6-5; len: 15; j_gene: TRBJ2-7; CDR3nt: TGTGCCAGCAGTTACTCGGCTAGCGGGAGGTACGAGCAGTACTTC; CDR3aa: CASSYSASGRYEQYF
d_gene: TRBD1; abundance: -; v_gene: TRBV5-6; len: 16; j_gene: TRBJ1-6; CDR3nt: TGTGCCAGCAGCTTGGGTTCGGGACAGGGCAATTCACCCCTCCACTTT; CDR3aa: CASSLGSGQGNSPLHF
d_gene: TRBD2; abundance: few; v_gene: TRBV7-9; len: 15; j_gene: TRBJ2-1; CDR3nt: TGTGCCAGCAGCGCCGGGACTAGCGGGGACAATGAGCAGTTCTTC; CDR3aa: CASSAGTSGDNEQFF
d_gene: -; abundance: few; v_gene: TRBV12-3/TRBV12-4; len: 13; j_gene: TRBJ1-5; CDR3nt: TGTGCCAGCACGGGGCAGGGAGATCAGCCCCAGCATTTT; CDR3aa: CASTGQGDQPQHF
d_gene: -; abundance: -; v_gene: TRBV29-1; len: 13; j_gene: TRBJ2-7; CDR3nt: TGCAGCGTTGAATTAACAGGAACCTACGAGCAGTACTTC; CDR3aa: CSVELTGTYEQYF
d_gene: -; abundance: few; v_gene: TRBV7-9; len: 14; j_gene: TRBJ1-4; CDR3nt: TGTGCCAGCAGCTTACGCAGGGAGGATGAAAAACTGTTTTTT; CDR3aa: CASSLRREDEKLFF
d_gene: TRBD1; abundance: few; v_gene: TRBV18; len: 14; j_gene: TRBJ2-5; CDR3nt: TGTGCCAGCCCACGGGACAGGGGAAAAGAGACCCAGTACTTC; CDR3aa: CASPRDRGKETQYF
d_gene: -; abundance: -; v_gene: TRBV5-1; len: 15; j_gene: TRBJ2-7; CDR3nt: TGCGCCAGCAGCCCGGAGGGCAGGGACGAAAACGAGCAGTACTTC; CDR3aa: CASSPEGRDENEQYF
d_gene: -; abundance: -; v_gene: TRBV12-3/TRBV12-4; len: 13; j_gene: TRBJ2-2; CDR3nt: TGTGCCAGCAGTTTGGCGGAGACCGGGGAGCTGTTTTTT; CDR3aa: CASSLAETGELFF
d_gene: -; abundance: few; v_gene: TRBV7-9; len: 15; j_gene: TRBJ2-5; CDR3nt: TGTGCCAGCAGCTTAGATGGAATGTACCAAGAGACCCAGTACTTC; CDR3aa: CASSLDGMYQETQYF
d_gene: -; abundance: -; v_gene: TRBV7-9; len: 16; j_gene: TRBJ2-7; CDR3nt: TGTGCCAGCAGCCCGCAGACGGGAAAACCCACCTACGAGCAGTACTTC; CDR3aa: CASSPQTGKPTYEQYF
d_gene: -; abundance: -; v_gene: TRBV6-1; len: 16; j_gene: TRBJ2-7; CDR3nt: TGTGCCAGCAGTGATAATCCCAGCACCACATCCTACGAGCAGTACTTC; CDR3aa: CASSDNPSTTSYEQYF
d_gene: -; abundance: -; v_gene: TRBV3-1; len: 15; j_gene: TRBJ2-7; CDR3nt: TGTGCCAGCAGCCAACCCTTGGAGGGCAGGTACGAGCAGTACTTC; CDR3aa: CASSQPLEGRYEQYF
d_gene: TRBD2; abundance: few; v_gene: TRBV7-2; len: 17; j_gene: TRBJ2-3; CDR3nt: TGTGCCAGCAACCCCCCCCCGGGGGAGGGCGTAACAGATACGCAGTATTTT; CDR3aa: CASNPPPGEGVTDTQYF
d_gene: -; abundance: few; v_gene: TRBV20-1; len: 12; j_gene: TRBJ2-3; CDR3nt: TGCAGTGGCCGAGAGATGACAGATACGCAGTATTTT; CDR3aa: CSGREMTDTQYF
d_gene: TRBD1; abundance: many; v_gene: TRBV28; len: 17; j_gene: TRBJ2-1; CDR3nt: TGTGCCAGCAGTTTATGGGGACAGCCCAGCTCCTACAATGAGCAGTTCTTC; CDR3aa: CASSLWGQPSSYNEQFF
d_gene: -; abundance: few; v_gene: TRBV9; len: 15; j_gene: TRBJ2-3; CDR3nt: TGTGCCAGCAGCGTAGAGAGGGGATTGGCAGATACGCAGTATTTT; CDR3aa: CASSVERGLADTQYF
d_gene: TRBD2; abundance: -; v_gene: TRBV20-1; len: 13; j_gene: TRBJ2-7; CDR3nt: TGCAGTGGTATAGCGGGAGGCTCCTACGAGCAGTACTTC; CDR3aa: CSGIAGGSYEQYF
d_gene: TRBD2; abundance: -; v_gene: TRBV9; len: 15; j_gene: TRBJ2-1; CDR3nt: TGTGTCAGCAGCGTAGCGGGAGGGCCGAGGAATGAGCAGTTCTTC; CDR3aa: CVSSVAGGPRNEQFF
d_gene: TRBD1; abundance: -; v_gene: TRBV28; len: 17; j_gene: TRBJ1-5; CDR3nt: TGTGCCAGCAGGAAGACAGGGGAAGGTCGGAGCAATCAGCCCCAGCATTTT; CDR3aa: CASRKTGEGRSNQPQHF
d_gene: TRBD2; abundance: many; v_gene: TRBV28; len: 14; j_gene: TRBJ2-1; CDR3nt: TGTGCCAGCAGTCCCCTTAGCGGGAGGGTTGAGCAGTTCTTC; CDR3aa: CASSPLSGRVEQFF
d_gene: TRBD2; abundance: few; v_gene: TRBV28; len: 15; j_gene: TRBJ2-7; CDR3nt: TGTGCCAGCAGTTTAAGATCTAGCGGTCCCTACGAGCAGTACTTC; CDR3aa: CASSLRSSGPYEQYF
d_gene: TRBD2; abundance: many; v_gene: TRBV7-2; len: 19; j_gene: TRBJ2-1; CDR3nt: TGTGCCAGCAGCTTATTGAGGCGACTAGCGGGAGGGAACTACAATGAGCAGTTCTTC; CDR3aa: CASSLLRRLAGGNYNEQFF
d_gene: -; abundance: -; v_gene: TRBV10-1; len: 17; j_gene: TRBJ2-2; CDR3nt: TGCGCCAGCAGTGAGAGAGTAGGGGCCGGGACCACCGGGGAGCTGTTTTTT; CDR3aa: CASSERVGAGTTGELFF
d_gene: -; abundance: -; v_gene: TRBV5-1; len: 13; j_gene: TRBJ2-1; CDR3nt: TGCGCCAGCAGCTATGAACCGAAGAATGAGCAGTTCTTC; CDR3aa: CASSYEPKNEQFF
d_gene: TRBD2; abundance: -; v_gene: TRBV27; len: 19; j_gene: TRBJ2-2; CDR3nt: TGTGCCAGCAGTGGGAAAGCGGGACCTGAAATGGAGGACACCGGGGAGCTGTTTTTT; CDR3aa: CASSGKAGPEMEDTGELFF
d_gene: TRBD1; abundance: -; v_gene: TRBV10-3; len: 14; j_gene: TRBJ1-6; CDR3nt: TGTGCCATCACTATGGACAGGGTTGGCTCACCCCTCCACTTT; CDR3aa: CAITMDRVGSPLHF
d_gene: -; abundance: few; v_gene: TRBV4-2; len: 14; j_gene: TRBJ1-1; CDR3nt: TGTGCCAGCAGCCAAGATACAGAGAACACTGAAGCTTTCTTT; CDR3aa: CASSQDTENTEAFF
d_gene: TRBD1; abundance: few; v_gene: TRBV28; len: 15; j_gene: TRBJ1-5; CDR3nt: TGTGCCAGCAGTTTAAAGGCAGGGGGCGGTCAGCCCCAGCATTTT; CDR3aa: CASSLKAGGGQPQHF
d_gene: -; abundance: -; v_gene: TRBV25-1; len: 13; j_gene: TRBJ1-2; CDR3nt: TGTGCCAGCAGTGATGTAGGGACATATGGCTACACCTTC; CDR3aa: CASSDVGTYGYTF
d_gene: -; abundance: few; v_gene: TRBV7-2; len: 13; j_gene: TRBJ1-1; CDR3nt: TGTGCCAGCAGCCCGGGGTTTCGTACTGAAGCTTTCTTT; CDR3aa: CASSPGFRTEAFF
d_gene: -; abundance: -; v_gene: TRBV7-2; len: 13; j_gene: TRBJ2-7; CDR3nt: TGTGCCAGCAGCTTGGGGCAGACCTACGAGCGGTACTTC; CDR3aa: CASSLGQTYERYF
d_gene: -; abundance: few; v_gene: TRBV12-3/TRBV12-4; len: 12; j_gene: TRBJ2-5; CDR3nt: TGTGCCAGCAGGGGGGAGGGGGGGGTTTTTTACTTC; CDR3aa: CASRGEGGVFYF
d_gene: TRBD1; abundance: -; v_gene: TRBV30; len: 14; j_gene: TRBJ2-2; CDR3nt: TGTGCCTGGAGTACCTACAGGGGCACCGGGGAGCTGTTTTTT; CDR3aa: CAWSTYRGTGELFF